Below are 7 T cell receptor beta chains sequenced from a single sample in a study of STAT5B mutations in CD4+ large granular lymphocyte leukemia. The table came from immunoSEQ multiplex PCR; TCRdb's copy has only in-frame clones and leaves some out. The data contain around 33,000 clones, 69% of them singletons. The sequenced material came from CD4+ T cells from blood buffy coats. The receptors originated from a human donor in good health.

CDR3 in DNA: TGTGCCAGCAGCGCCGACAGTCAGAACACTGAAGCTTTCTTT. It translates to CASSADSQNTEAFF. This rearrangement joins TRBV9 to TRBJ1-1; D possibly corresponds to TRBD1 (5 bases). This CDR3 has 14 amino acids. V was trimmed by 3 bases and J by 1 base, leaving 10 bases between them. The germline CDR1 and CDR2 sequences are SGDLS and YYNGEE.

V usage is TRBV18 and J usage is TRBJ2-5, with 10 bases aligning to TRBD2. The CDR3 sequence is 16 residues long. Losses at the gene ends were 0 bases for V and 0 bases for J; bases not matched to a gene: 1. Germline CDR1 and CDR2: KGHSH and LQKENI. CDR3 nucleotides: TGTGCCAGCTCACCACCACTAGCGGGGTACCAAGAGACCCAGTACTTC. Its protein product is CASSPPLAGYQETQYF.

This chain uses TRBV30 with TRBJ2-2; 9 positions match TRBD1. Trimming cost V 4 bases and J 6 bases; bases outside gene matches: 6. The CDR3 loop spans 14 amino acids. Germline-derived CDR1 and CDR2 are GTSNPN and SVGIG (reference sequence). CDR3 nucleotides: TGTGCCTGGAAGGGACAGGGAGCGGCCGGGGAGCTGTTTTTT. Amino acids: CAWKGQGAAGELFF. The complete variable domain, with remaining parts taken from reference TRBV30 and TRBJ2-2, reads SQTIHQWPATLVQPVGSPLSLECTVEGTSNPNLYWYRQAAGRGLQLLFYSVGIGQISSEVPQNLSASRPQDRQFILSSKKLLLSDSGFYLCAWKGQGAAGELFFGEGSRLTVL.

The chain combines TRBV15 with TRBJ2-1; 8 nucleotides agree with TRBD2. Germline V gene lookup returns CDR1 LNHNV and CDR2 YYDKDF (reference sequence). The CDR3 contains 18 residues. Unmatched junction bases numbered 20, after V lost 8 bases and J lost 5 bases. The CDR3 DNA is TGTGCCACCCAGAGTCGGGGGGGCGGACAACCTCTCAACAATGAGCAGTTCTTC. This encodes CATQSRGGGQPLNNEQFF.

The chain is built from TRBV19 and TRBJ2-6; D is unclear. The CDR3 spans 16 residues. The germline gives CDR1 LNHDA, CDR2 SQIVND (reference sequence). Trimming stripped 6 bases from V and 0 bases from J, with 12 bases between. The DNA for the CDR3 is TGTGCCAGTAGCCTCGGCGTAAGCTCTGGGGCCAACGTCCTGACTTTC. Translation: CASSLGVSSGANVLTF.

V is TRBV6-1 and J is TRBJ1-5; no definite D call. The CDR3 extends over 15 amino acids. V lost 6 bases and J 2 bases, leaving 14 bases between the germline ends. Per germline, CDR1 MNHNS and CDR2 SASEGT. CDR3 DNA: TGTGCCAGCAGCTCGTTAGAAGTCGGCAATCAGCCCCAGCATTTT. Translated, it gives CASSSLEVGNQPQHF.

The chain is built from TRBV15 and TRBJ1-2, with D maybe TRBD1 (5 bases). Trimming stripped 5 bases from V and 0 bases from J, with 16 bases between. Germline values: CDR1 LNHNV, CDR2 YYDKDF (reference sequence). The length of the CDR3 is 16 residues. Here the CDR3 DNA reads TGTGCCACCAGCGCCCAAGGGGCCAGGACTAACTATGGCTACACCTTC. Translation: CATSAQGARTNYGYTF.